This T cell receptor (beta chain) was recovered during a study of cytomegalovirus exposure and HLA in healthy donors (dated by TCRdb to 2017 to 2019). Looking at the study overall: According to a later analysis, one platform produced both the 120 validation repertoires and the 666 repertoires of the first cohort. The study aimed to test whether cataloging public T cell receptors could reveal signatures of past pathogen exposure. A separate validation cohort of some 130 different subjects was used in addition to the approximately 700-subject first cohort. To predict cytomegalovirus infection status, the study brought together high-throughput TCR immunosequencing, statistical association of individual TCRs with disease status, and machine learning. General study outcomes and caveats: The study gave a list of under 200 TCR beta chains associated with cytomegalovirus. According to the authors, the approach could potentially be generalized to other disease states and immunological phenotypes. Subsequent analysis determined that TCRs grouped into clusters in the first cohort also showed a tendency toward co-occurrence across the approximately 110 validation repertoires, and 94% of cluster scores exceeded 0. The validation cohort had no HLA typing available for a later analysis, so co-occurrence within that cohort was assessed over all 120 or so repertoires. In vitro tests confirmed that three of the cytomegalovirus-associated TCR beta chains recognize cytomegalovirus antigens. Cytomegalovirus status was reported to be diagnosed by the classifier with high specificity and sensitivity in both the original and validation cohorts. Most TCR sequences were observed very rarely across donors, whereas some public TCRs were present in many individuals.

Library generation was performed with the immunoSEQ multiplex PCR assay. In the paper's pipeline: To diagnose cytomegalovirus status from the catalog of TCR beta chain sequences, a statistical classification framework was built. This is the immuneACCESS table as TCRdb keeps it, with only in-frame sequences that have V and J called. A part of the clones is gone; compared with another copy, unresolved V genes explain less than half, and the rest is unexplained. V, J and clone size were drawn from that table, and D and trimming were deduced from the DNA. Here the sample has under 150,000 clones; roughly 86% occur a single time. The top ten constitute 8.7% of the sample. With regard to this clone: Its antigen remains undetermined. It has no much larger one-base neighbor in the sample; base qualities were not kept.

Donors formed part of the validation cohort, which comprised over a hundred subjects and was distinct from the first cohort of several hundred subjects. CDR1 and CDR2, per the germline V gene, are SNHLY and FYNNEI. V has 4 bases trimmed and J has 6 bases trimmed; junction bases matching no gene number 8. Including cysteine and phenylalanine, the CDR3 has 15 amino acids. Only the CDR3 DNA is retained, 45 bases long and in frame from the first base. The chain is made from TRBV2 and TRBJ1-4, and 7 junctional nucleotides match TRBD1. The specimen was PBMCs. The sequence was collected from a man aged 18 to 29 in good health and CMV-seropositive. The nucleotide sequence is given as TGTGCCAGCAGTGGACAGGGACGGGGTCATGAAAAACTGTTTTTT. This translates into CASSGQGRGHEKLFF.